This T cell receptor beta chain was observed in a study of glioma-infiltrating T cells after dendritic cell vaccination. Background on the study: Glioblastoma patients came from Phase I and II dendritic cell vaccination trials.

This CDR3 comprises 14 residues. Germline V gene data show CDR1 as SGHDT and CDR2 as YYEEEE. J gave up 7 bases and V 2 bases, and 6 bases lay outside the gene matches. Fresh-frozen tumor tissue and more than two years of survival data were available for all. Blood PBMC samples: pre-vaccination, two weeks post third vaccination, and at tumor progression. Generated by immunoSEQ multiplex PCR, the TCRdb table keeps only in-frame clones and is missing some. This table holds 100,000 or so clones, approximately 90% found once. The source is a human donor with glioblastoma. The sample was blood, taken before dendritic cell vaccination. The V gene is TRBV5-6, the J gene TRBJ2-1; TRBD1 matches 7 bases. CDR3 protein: CASSLVGQPNEQFF. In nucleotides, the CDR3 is TGTGCCAGCAGCTTAGTGGGACAGCCAAATGAGCAGTTCTTC.